A single sample gave rise to the 3 T cell receptor beta chains below, sequenced in a study of CD8 T cells in Susac syndrome. An input of 0.5 to 1 ug of RNA was subjected to reverse transcription using random hexamers. TCRdb called the immunoSEQ multiplex PCR reads again in MiXCR, with one record for every CDR3 protein. The table lists approximately 74,000 distinct CDR3 sequences, roughly 94% of them singletons, with 0.85% to 1% in the top ten. Input material: CD8+ T cells from PBMCs. Receptors were obtained from a human donor with Susac syndrome.

The rearrangement links TRBV7-6 to TRBJ2-2; TRBD1 matches 9 bases. J gave up 9 bases and V 5 bases, and 4 bases lay outside the gene matches. The germline V gene has CDR1 SGHVS and CDR2 FNYEAQ. The CDR3 runs 13 residues. The CDR3 DNA reads as TGTGCCAGCAGCCCGGGACAGGGCAGGGAGCTGTTTTTT. Translated: CASSPGQGRELFF.

The chain uses TRBV27 and TRBJ2-1, with TRBD2 identical over 11 bases. The CDR3 totals 16 residues. The V gene end was trimmed by 2 bases and the J gene end by 4 bases; junction bases not matched to a gene: 4. The germline gives CDR1 MNHEY, CDR2 SMNVEV (reference sequence). DNA for the CDR3: TGTGCCAGCAGTTTAACTAGCGGGGGACCATACAATGAGCAGTTCTTC. Translated, it gives CASSLTSGGPYNEQFF.

The V and J genes are TRBV7-9 and TRBJ2-3; no definite D call. Germline V gene data show CDR1 as SEHNR and CDR2 as FQNEAQ (reference sequence). The length of the CDR3 is 11 residues. V lost 8 bases and J 2 bases, leaving 5 bases between the germline ends. CDR3 in DNA: TGTGCCAGCTTCTCCACAGATACGCAGTATTTT. Translation: CASFSTDTQYF. Full variable domain (missing parts from reference TRBV7-9 and TRBJ2-3): DTGVSQNPRHKITKRGQNVTFRCDPISEHNRLYWYRQTLGQGPEFLTYFQNEAQLEKSRLLSDRFSAERPKGSFSTLEIQRTEQGDSAMYLCASFSTDTQYFGPGTRLTVL.